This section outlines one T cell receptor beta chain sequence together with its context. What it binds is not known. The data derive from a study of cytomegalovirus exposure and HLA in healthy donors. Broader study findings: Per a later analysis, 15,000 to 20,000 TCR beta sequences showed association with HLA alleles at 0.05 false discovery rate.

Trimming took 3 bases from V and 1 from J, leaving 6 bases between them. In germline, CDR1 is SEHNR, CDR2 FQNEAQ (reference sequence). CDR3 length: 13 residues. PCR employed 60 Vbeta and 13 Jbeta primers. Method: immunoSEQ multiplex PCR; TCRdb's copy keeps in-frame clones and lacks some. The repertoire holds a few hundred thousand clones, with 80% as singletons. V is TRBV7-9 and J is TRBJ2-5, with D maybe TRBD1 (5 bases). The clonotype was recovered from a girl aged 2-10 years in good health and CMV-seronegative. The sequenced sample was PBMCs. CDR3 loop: CASSFQGQETQYF. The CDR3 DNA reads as TGTGCCAGCAGCTTCCAGGGCCAAGAGACCCAGTACTTC.